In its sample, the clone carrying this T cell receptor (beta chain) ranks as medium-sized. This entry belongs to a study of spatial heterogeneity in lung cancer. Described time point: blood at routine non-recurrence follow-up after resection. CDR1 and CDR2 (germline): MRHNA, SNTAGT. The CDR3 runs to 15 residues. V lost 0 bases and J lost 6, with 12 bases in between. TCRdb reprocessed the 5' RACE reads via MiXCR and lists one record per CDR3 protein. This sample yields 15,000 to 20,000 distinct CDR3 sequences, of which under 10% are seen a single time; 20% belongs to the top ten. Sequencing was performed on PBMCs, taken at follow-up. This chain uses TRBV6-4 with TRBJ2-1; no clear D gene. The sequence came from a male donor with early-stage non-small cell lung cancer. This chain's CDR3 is CASSDSDASSNEQFF. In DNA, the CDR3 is TGTGCCAGCAGTGACTCGGACGCGAGTTCCAATGAGCAGTTCTTC.